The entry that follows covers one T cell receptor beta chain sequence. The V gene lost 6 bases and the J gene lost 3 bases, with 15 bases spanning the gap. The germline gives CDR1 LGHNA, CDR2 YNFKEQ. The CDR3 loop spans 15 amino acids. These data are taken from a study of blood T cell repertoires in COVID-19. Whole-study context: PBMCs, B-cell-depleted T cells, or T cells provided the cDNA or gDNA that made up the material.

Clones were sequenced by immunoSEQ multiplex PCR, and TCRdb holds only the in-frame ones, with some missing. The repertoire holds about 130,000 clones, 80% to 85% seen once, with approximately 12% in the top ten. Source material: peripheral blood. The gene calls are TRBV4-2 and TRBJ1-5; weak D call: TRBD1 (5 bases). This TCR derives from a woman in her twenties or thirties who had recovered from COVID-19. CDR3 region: CASSPHDSYNQPQHF. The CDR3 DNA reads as TGTGCCAGCAGTCCCCACGACAGTTACAATCAGCCCCAGCATTTT.